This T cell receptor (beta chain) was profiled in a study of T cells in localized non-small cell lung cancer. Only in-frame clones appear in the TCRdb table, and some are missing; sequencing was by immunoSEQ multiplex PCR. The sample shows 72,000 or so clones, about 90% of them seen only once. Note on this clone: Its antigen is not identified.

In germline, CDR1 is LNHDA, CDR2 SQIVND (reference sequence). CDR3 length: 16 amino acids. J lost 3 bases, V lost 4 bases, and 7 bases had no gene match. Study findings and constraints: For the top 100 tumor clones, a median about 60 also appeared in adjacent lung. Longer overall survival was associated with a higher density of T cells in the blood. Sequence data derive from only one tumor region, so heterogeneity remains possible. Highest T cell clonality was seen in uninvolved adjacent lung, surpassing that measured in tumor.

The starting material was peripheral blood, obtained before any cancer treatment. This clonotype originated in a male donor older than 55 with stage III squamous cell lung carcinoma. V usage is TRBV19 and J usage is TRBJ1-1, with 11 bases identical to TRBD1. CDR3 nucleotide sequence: TGTGCCAGTAGTACCCCGGACAGGGGGCTTCACACTGAAGCTTTCTTT. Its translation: CASSTPDRGLHTEAFF.